The source of this T cell receptor beta chain is a study of cytomegalovirus exposure and HLA in healthy donors. The repertoire was sequenced with immunoSEQ multiplex PCR; TCRdb's copy has only in-frame clones and lacks some. This table holds roughly 200,000 clones, roughly 81% found once. Whole-study results and caveats: Over 150 TCR beta chains were listed as cytomegalovirus-associated.

Per the germline V gene, CDR1 is SGDLS and CDR2 is YYNGEE. The CDR3 contains 15 residues. V lost 0 bases and J 1 base, leaving 10 bases between the germline ends. A word on this clone: The antigen remains unidentified.

This chain connects TRBV9 to TRBJ1-1; tentatively, D is TRBD1 (5 bases). Sequencing used PBMCs. This clonotype was obtained from a woman aged 25 to 45 in good health and CMV-seronegative. CDR3 in DNA: TGTGCCAGCAGCGTAGTGTCGGGGGGGAACACTGAAGCTTTCTTT. It yields the protein CASSVVSGGNTEAFF.